The 20 T cell receptor beta chains listed next were all sequenced from one sample in a study of Ad26.COV2.S vaccination and SARS-CoV-2 variants. Measured with immunoSEQ multiplex PCR; TCRdb has only the in-frame clones, and not every one. The data show roughly 400,000 clones, with 90% seen just once and around 4.5% held by the top ten. Treatment indicated: 19 received Ad26.COV2.S at low or high dose, single or two shots; about 5 received placebo; per-sample allocation not given. The samples were gathered on day 63 after the first injection of vaccine or placebo. The input for sequencing was peripheral blood, taken in a trial of Ad26.COV2.S vaccine versus placebo. Receptors were obtained from a person aged 18-65 years who received the Ad26.COV2.S COVID-19 vaccine or a placebo.

A single count supports this clone. CDR3 amino acids: CASSFPTSGDSYNEQFF. For the CDR3, the DNA is TGTGCCAGCAGCTTCCCGACTAGCGGGGATTCCTACAATGAGCAGTTCTTC. J is TRBJ2-1 and V is TRBV7-9, with 11 bases matching TRBD2. There are 17 residues in the CDR3. CDR1 is SEHNR, CDR2 FQNEAQ, per germline (reference sequence). J gave up 1 base and V 3 bases, and 5 bases lay outside the gene matches.

The CDR3: CASSLGPGLINEQFF. CDR3 coding DNA: TGTGCCAGCAGCTTAGGTCCGGGACTAATAAATGAGCAGTTCTTC. The chain carries TRBV7-2 and TRBJ2-1, with 7 bases lining up with TRBD2. From germline, CDR1 is SGHTA and CDR2 FQGNSA. J was trimmed by 7 bases and V by 1 base; bases with no gene match: 7. This CDR3 region has 15 residues. Based on the CDR3 plus reference TRBV7-2 and TRBJ2-1, the full variable domain is GAGVSQSPSNKVTEKGKDVELRCDPISGHTALYWYRQSLGQGLEFLIYFQGNSAPDKSGLPSDRFSAERTGGSVSTLTIQRTQQEDSAVYLCASSLGPGLINEQFFGPGTRLTVL.

The V and J genes are TRBV27 and TRBJ2-7, with 7 bases matching TRBD2. CDR3 length equals 16 residues. Trimming took 5 bases from V and 0 from J; bases not matched to a gene: 10. Germline values: CDR1 MNHEY, CDR2 SMNVEV (reference sequence). The chain's CDR3 is CASSDLSGIDSYEQYF. The CDR3, as DNA: TGTGCCAGCAGTGACCTCAGCGGGATAGACTCCTACGAGCAGTACTTC.

The V gene is TRBV6-5, the J gene TRBJ1-2; 9 bases agree with TRBD1. Germline V gene lookup returns CDR1 MNHEY and CDR2 SVGAGI. The CDR3 is made up of 13 amino acids. V gave up 4 bases and J gave up 8 bases; unmatched junction bases: 5. The CDR3 reads CASSWDRAGGYTF. The CDR3 bases are TGTGCCAGCAGTTGGGACAGGGCTGGAGGCTACACCTTC.

As DNA, the CDR3 is TGTGCCAGCAGGGGGACTAGCGGGAGTAGGGCCAAAAACATTCAGTACTTC. Translating it yields CASRGTSGSRAKNIQYF. V usage is TRBV28 and J usage is TRBJ2-4, with TRBD2 matching 14 bases. Trimming cost V 6 bases and J 1 base; bases outside gene matches: 5. Germline V gene sequence: CDR1 MDHEN, CDR2 SYDVKM. This CDR3 is 17 amino acids long. The full variable domain, rest sourced from reference TRBV28 and TRBJ2-4, is DVKVTQSSRYLVKRTGEKVFLECVQDMDHENMFWYRQDPGLGLRLIYFSYDVKMKEKGDIPEGYSVSREKKERFSLILESASTNQTSMYLCASRGTSGSRAKNIQYFGAGTRLSVL.

V is TRBV4-1 and J is TRBJ1-5, with D perhaps matching TRBD1 (5 bases). This CDR3 spans 14 amino acids. CDR1 is MGHRA and CDR2 is YSYEKL in the germline V gene. V dropped 4 bases and J dropped 8 bases, with 15 bases sitting between them. The CDR3: CASSPGTPQEPQHF. The DNA for the CDR3 is TGCGCCAGCAGCCCAGGGACTCCGCAAGAGCCCCAGCATTTT.

The J gene is TRBJ1-6, the V gene TRBV5-1; maybe TRBD1 (5 bases). The germline gives CDR1 SGHRS, CDR2 YFSETQ. The CDR3 spans 16 residues. V lost 5 bases and J lost 7, with 19 bases in between. The CDR3 is CASRTDIPGPNSPLHF. CDR3 DNA sequence: TGCGCCAGCAGGACAGATATCCCAGGGCCAAATTCACCCCTCCACTTT.

The CDR3 is CASSNGQGVDTQYF. The DNA of the CDR3 is TGTGCCAGCAGCAACGGACAGGGTGTAGATACGCAGTATTTT. V and J are TRBV9 and TRBJ2-3; 8 nucleotides line up with TRBD1. CDR1 is SGDLS, CDR2 YYNGEE, per germline. This CDR3 contains 14 residues. J gave up 5 bases and V 4 bases, and 6 bases lay outside the gene matches.

The chain has TRBV3-1 (or the pseudogene TRBV3-2) and TRBJ2-1, with 10 bases aligning to TRBD2. V shed 2 bases and J 5 bases; nucleotides not matched to a gene: 6. Looked up from germline, CDR1 is LGHDT and CDR2 is YNNKEL (reference sequence). This CDR3 region has 16 residues. The CDR3 loop reads CASSQPAGGPDNEQFF. CDR3 nucleotide sequence: TGTGCCAGCAGCCAACCAGCGGGAGGGCCCGACAATGAGCAGTTCTTC.

The chain carries TRBV18 and TRBJ2-3; the D is unclear. Germline CDR1 KGHSH, CDR2 LQKENI. The CDR3 runs 12 residues. The V and J ends lost 3 bases and 1 base respectively, with 2 bases between them. The CDR3 nucleotides read TGTGCCAGCTCACCGGGCACAGATACGCAGTATTTT. Its protein product is CASSPGTDTQYF.

The rearrangement joins TRBV7-8 to TRBJ2-5, with 14 bases fitting TRBD2. The CDR3 covers 16 residues. The V and J ends lost 5 bases and 4 bases, in that order; junction bases with no gene match: 6. Germline assignment: CDR1 SGHVS and CDR2 FQNEAQ. CDR3 sequence: CASSRRLAGGIETQYF. Written as DNA, the CDR3 is TGTGCCAGCAGCCGCCGACTAGCGGGAGGGATAGAGACCCAGTACTTC.

This clone was observed once. V gene TRBV5-1 combines with J gene TRBJ2-5; D possibly matches TRBD1 or TRBD2 (6 bases each). Germline loops: CDR1 SGHRS, CDR2 YFSETQ. The CDR3 covers 16 residues. Deletions cut 0 bases from V and 1 base from J, with 13 bases between. The CDR3 region has the DNA TGCGCCAGCAGCTTGGGGGGGGCCTCCACCCAAGAGACCCAGTACTTC. It translates to CASSLGGASTQETQYF.

V is TRBV30 and J is TRBJ2-2; D uncertain. Between the trimmed V and J ends, which lost 1 base and 4 bases, there was a span of 13 bases. From germline, CDR1 is GTSNPN and CDR2 SVGIG (reference sequence). CDR3 length: 15 amino acids. The CDR3 is CAWSGRLRSTGELFF. The CDR3 bases are TGTGCCTGGAGTGGACGCTTAAGATCCACCGGGGAGCTGTTTTTT.

Only a few counts were recorded for this clone. The CDR3 sequence is CASRQGPVRPQHF. CDR3 in DNA: TGTGCCAGCAGGCAGGGGCCGGTGCGTCCCCAGCATTTT. This rearrangement joins TRBV28 to TRBJ1-5; D may be TRBD1 (6 bases). CDR1 and CDR2 from the germline V gene are MDHEN and SYDVKM. The CDR3 contains 13 residues. The V end lost 6 bases, the J end lost 10 bases, and 16 bases lay between the germline ends.

The J gene is TRBJ2-7, the V gene TRBV5-1; D call uncertain. V lost 4 bases, J lost 2 bases, and 10 bases lay in between. The CDR3 has 13 amino acids. CDR1 is SGHRS and CDR2 is YFSETQ in the germline V gene. CDR3 amino acids: CASSQYSTYEQYF. The CDR3 bases are TGCGCCAGCAGCCAATACAGCACCTACGAGCAGTACTTC.

This chain joins TRBV11-2 and TRBJ2-5, with D tentatively TRBD1 (6 bases). Germline-derived CDR1 and CDR2 are SGHAT and FQNNGV. V was pared by 4 bases and J by 4 bases, with 13 bases between. This CDR3 has 14 residues. The CDR3 DNA reads as TGTGCCAGCAGCTCCAGGGGCTTAGGAGAGACCCAGTACTTC. This codes for CASSSRGLGETQYF. Drawing the rest from reference TRBV11-2 and TRBJ2-5, the complete variable domain is EAGVAQSPRYKIIEKRQSVAFWCNPISGHATLYWYQQILGQGPKLLIQFQNNGVVDDSQLPKDRFSAERLKGVDSTLKIQPAKLEDSAVYLCASSSRGLGETQYFGPGTRLLVL.

The CDR3 loop is CASRAMVSNNQPQHF. CDR3 in DNA: TGTGCCAGCAGGGCTATGGTCTCAAACAATCAGCCCCAGCATTTT. The chain combines TRBV2 with TRBJ1-5; D is ambiguous. Germline-derived CDR1 and CDR2 are SNHLY and FYNNEI. With 6 bases removed from V and 3 bases from J, the gap between germline ends came to 15 bases. The CDR3 contains 15 residues.

The chain combines TRBV6-1 with TRBJ1-5; possibly TRBD1 for D (5 bases). Germline CDR1 reads MNHNS; CDR2 reads SASEGT. Trimming left V 2 bases short and J 2 bases short, with 10 bases between. The CDR3 is 15 amino acids. CDR3 bases: TGTGCCAGCAGTGAAAGCAGAGGGGGCAATCAGCCCCAGCATTTT. Its translation is CASSESRGGNQPQHF.

This clone was seen a handful of times. Other DNA sequences within the sample encode an identical CDR3. The chain links TRBV15 to TRBJ2-5, with no clear D. The ends were cut back, 3 bases at V and 2 bases at J, with 4 bases in the middle. The CDR3 contains 12 residues. The germline CDR1 and CDR2 sequences are LNHNV and YYDKDF (reference sequence). The CDR3 coding sequence is TGTGCCACCAGCAGGGGGCAAGAGACCCAGTACTTC. It codes for CATSRGQETQYF.

The CDR3: CASSQGTAYYNEQFF. CDR3 bases: TGTGCCAGCAGCCAAGGGACAGCATACTACAATGAGCAGTTCTTC. The chain recombines TRBV3-1 (or the pseudogene TRBV3-2) with TRBJ2-1, with D tentatively TRBD1 (6 bases). Germline values: CDR1 LGHDT, CDR2 YNNKEL (reference sequence). V was cut by 1 base and J by 3 bases, with 10 bases left in between. The CDR3 runs to 15 residues.